The T cell receptor beta chain described here comes from a study of beta chain features in type 1 diabetes. This clone has more than one count but fewer than ten. Its specificity is not known. The isolated RNA, all of it, was reverse transcribed, so expressed TCRB transcripts were what got sequenced. Clones were sequenced by immunoSEQ multiplex PCR, and TCRdb holds only the in-frame ones, with some missing. The sample lists about 650,000 clones, around 12% occurring once. Study findings and constraints: Shorter TCRB CDR3s, moderately but significantly so, marked every one of the four CD4+ subsets in Type 1 diabetes patients. The analysis here could not establish whether HLA type shapes TCRB rearrangement.

The length of the CDR3 is 15 residues. The germline CDR1 and CDR2 sequences are SGHTA and FQGNSA. V was trimmed by 1 base and J by 4 bases, leaving 11 bases between them. The sequenced sample was naive CD4+ T cells from blood. The V gene is TRBV7-2, the J gene TRBJ1-3; D gene uncertain. This clonotype was obtained from a young man with type 1 diabetes. In nucleotides, the CDR3 is TGTGCCAGCAGCTTAGATTTGTCACAGGGAAACACCATATATTTT. Residues: CASSLDLSQGNTIYF. Full variable domain (missing parts from reference TRBV7-2 and TRBJ1-3): GAGVSQSPSNKVTEKGKDVELRCDPISGHTALYWYRQSLGQGLEFLIYFQGNSAPDKSGLPSDRFSAERTGGSVSTLTIQRTQQEDSAVYLCASSLDLSQGNTIYFGEGSWLTVV.